A selection of T cell receptor beta chains follows, all from one sample in a study of T cell responses to AZD1222 COVID-19 vaccine. This table comes from immunoSEQ multiplex PCR, and its TCRdb copy is limited to in-frame clones, with some not included. Of approximately 200,000 clones detected, roughly 93% appear once; the ten largest clones hold about 9%. The sample here was peripheral blood, taken on day 0 of AZD1222 vaccination. The source of these receptors is an adult in good health. CDR3s include the opening cysteine and the closing phenylalanine or tryptophan. The D gene is left open where the match is weak. Not every row has a clone size; where given, it reads once, few, many or a size class.

clone_size	d_call	j_call	v_call	cdr3_nt	cdr3_aa
.	TRBD2	TRBJ2-2	TRBV11-3	TGTGCCAGCAGCTTAGCTCGCTTAGCGGGAGGGCCTGGCACCGGGGAGCTGTTTTTT	CASSLARLAGGPGTGELFF
.	.	TRBJ1-3	TRBV7-9	TGTGCCAGCAGCTGGGCAGGGGAAAACTCCGGAAACACCATATATTTT	CASSWAGENSGNTIYF
.	.	TRBJ2-7	TRBV2	TGTGCCAGCAGCCTGAGGGCGGAGCCGTACTTC	CASSLRAEPYF
.	.	TRBJ2-6	TRBV9	TGTGCCAGCAGCGTTGGGGTGGGGGCCAACGTCCTGACTTTC	CASSVGVGANVLTF
.	.	TRBJ1-3	TRBV7-3	TGTGCCAGCAGCCCCTACGGGGCGAAAGGAAACACCATATATTTT	CASSPYGAKGNTIYF
.	TRBD1	TRBJ1-5	TRBV10-3	TGTGCCATCAACCAGGGGGGCTATAGCAATCAGCCCCAGCATTTT	CAINQGGYSNQPQHF
.	.	TRBJ2-2	TRBV11-2	TGTGCCAGCAGCGCATCCGGGGAGCTGTTTTTT	CASSASGELFF
.	TRBD1	TRBJ2-5	TRBV3-1/TRBV3-2	TGTGCCAGCAGCCAAGAGGATACGGACAGGGAGGCAGGGGAGACCCAGTACTTC	CASSQEDTDREAGETQYF
once	TRBD2	TRBJ2-3	TRBV19	TGTGCCAGTAGTGGGGTGCGACTAGCACCCACAGATACGCAGTATTTT	CASSGVRLAPTDTQYF
.	TRBD1	TRBJ1-4	TRBV7-8	TGTGCCAGCAGCCCGAGGGGGGACAGGGGGCTAGGAAAACTGTTTTTT	CASSPRGDRGLGKLFF
.	.	TRBJ1-1	TRBV19	TGTGCCAGTACCCTGGGGGCTAACACTGAAGCTTTCTTT	CASTLGANTEAFF
.	TRBD2	TRBJ2-3	TRBV29-1	TGCAGCGTTGAAGATTTCGGTCTAGCGGGAAGTTGGACAGATACGCAGTATTTT	CSVEDFGLAGSWTDTQYF
.	TRBD1	TRBJ2-7	TRBV11-2	TGTGCCAGCAGCTTAGATAGGCCCGGGACAGGACCCTACGAGCAGTACTTC	CASSLDRPGTGPYEQYF
.	TRBD1	TRBJ1-1	TRBV5-5	TGTGCCAGCAGCTTGATACAGGGGCCTTATGGTGAAGCTTTCTTT	CASSLIQGPYGEAFF
.	TRBD2	TRBJ2-1	TRBV30	TGTGCCTCTGGGCCGGGAGGTGAGCAGTTCTTC	CASGPGGEQFF
.	.	TRBJ2-2	TRBV5-1	TGCGCCAGCAGCGCCAGTCGGGCTCACGGGGAGCTGTTTTTT	CASSASRAHGELFF
.	.	TRBJ1-2	TRBV6-5	TGTGCCAGCAGGGACTATGGCTACACCTTC	CASRDYGYTF
.	.	TRBJ1-2	TRBV27	TGTGCCAGCAGCTTGGGGTCATACTATGGCTACACCTTC	CASSLGSYYGYTF
.	.	TRBJ2-3	TRBV5-6	TGTGCCAGCAGCTTGGCGGGACATCCCAAATCCACAGATACGCAGTATTTT	CASSLAGHPKSTDTQYF
.	.	TRBJ1-1	TRBV5-1	TGCGCCAGCAGCTCGGATTGGAACACTGAAGCTTTCTTT	CASSSDWNTEAFF
.	TRBD2	TRBJ2-1	TRBV19	TGTGCCAGTAGTATAGAGACTAGCGGGAGGGCCGCTGAGCAGTTCTTC	CASSIETSGRAAEQFF
.	.	TRBJ1-4	TRBV5-5	TGTGCCAGCAGCCAGGACCTTGAAAAACTGTTTTTT	CASSQDLEKLFF
.	TRBD1	TRBJ1-1	TRBV6-5	TGTGCCAGCAGTACCCAACGGACAGGCAACACTGAAGCTTTCTTT	CASSTQRTGNTEAFF
.	.	TRBJ2-7	TRBV28	TGTGCCAGCCGGGGCTACGAGCAGTACTTC	CASRGYEQYF
.	.	TRBJ1-1	TRBV5-4	TGTGCCAGCAGCTTGGGGACACCTACGAACACTGAAGCTTTCTTT	CASSLGTPTNTEAFF
.	.	TRBJ1-2	TRBV15	TGTGCCACCAGCAACCTGATAGGGGGAAACTATGGCTACACCTTC	CATSNLIGGNYGYTF
.	TRBD1	TRBJ1-1	TRBV4-1	TGCGCCAGCAGCCACCCCGGGACAGGGGACACTGAAGCTTTCTTT	CASSHPGTGDTEAFF
.	.	TRBJ2-1	TRBV12-5	TGTGCTAGTGGTTTGGAAAGGGGGCTAGCGGCCTATAATGAGCAGTTCTTC	CASGLERGLAAYNEQFF
.	TRBD1	TRBJ1-5	TRBV2	TGTGCCAGCAGTGAAGCGGAACCGACAGGGAATCAGCCCCAGCATTTT	CASSEAEPTGNQPQHF
.	TRBD1	TRBJ1-2	TRBV4-1	TGCGCCAGCAGCCAAGGGGGACAGGGGGCTCCCAACTATGGCTACACCTTC	CASSQGGQGAPNYGYTF
.	.	TRBJ2-6	TRBV27	TGTGCCAGCAAGAAGTGGGAGAGCTCTGGGGCCAACGTCCTGACTTTC	CASKKWESSGANVLTF
once	.	TRBJ2-3	TRBV13	TGTGCCAGCAGGCGGGGCTTTTCCACAGATACGCAGTATTTT	CASRRGFSTDTQYF
.	TRBD2	TRBJ2-1	TRBV10-3	TGTGCCTCATCGGCCACTAGCGGGATCGATGAGCAGTTCTTC	CASSATSGIDEQFF
once	.	TRBJ1-1	TRBV4-1	TGCGCCAGCAGCCAAGGCCGGAGCGCTGAAGCTTTCTTT	CASSQGRSAEAFF
once	.	TRBJ2-2	TRBV19	TGTGCCAGTAAAGGACAGTCGAACACCGGGGAGCTGTTTTTT	CASKGQSNTGELFF
.	TRBD2	TRBJ2-3	TRBV19	TGTGCCAGTACTGCACTAGCGGGAGGGCCTAAGAATACGCAGTATTTT	CASTALAGGPKNTQYF
.	TRBD1	TRBJ1-5	TRBV10-3	TGTGCCATCAGTGAACTAGGACAGGGGGCTGGTCAGCCCCAGCATTTT	CAISELGQGAGQPQHF
.	.	TRBJ2-1	TRBV28	TGTGCCAGCAGGCTATTGGGCCTCAACAATGAGCAGTTCTTC	CASRLLGLNNEQFF
few	.	TRBJ1-2	TRBV7-9	TGTGCCAGCAGGGGACCGGAAAACTATGGCTACACCTTC	CASRGPENYGYTF
.	.	TRBJ2-7	TRBV29-1	TGCAGCGTTGAAGGACGGCAGGGCTACGAGCAGTACTTC	CSVEGRQGYEQYF
.	.	TRBJ2-1	TRBV6-2/TRBV6-3	TGTGCCAGCAGTTCGGGCATAGAGCAGTTCTTC	CASSSGIEQFF
once	TRBD2	TRBJ2-7	TRBV29-1	TGCAGCGCCAAGACTAGCGGGAAAAGTCCCTCCTACGAGCAGTACTTC	CSAKTSGKSPSYEQYF
.	.	TRBJ1-1	TRBV6-6	TGTGCCAGCAGTTACAGTGGGCCTGAAGCTTTCTTT	CASSYSGPEAFF
.	.	TRBJ1-5	TRBV30	TGTGCCTGGAGCGCAGCAGCACGGCCCCAGCATTTT	CAWSAAARPQHF